This is a list of T cell receptor beta chains from one sample in a study of blood T cell repertoires in COVID-19. Profiled with immunoSEQ multiplex PCR; TCRdb holds only in-frame clones, not every one. This sample carries 120,000 or so clones, about 80% of them seen once, and the ten largest clones take approximately 3.9%. The sample was peripheral blood. These receptors were collected from a woman between 45 and 65 years old with acute or convalescent COVID-19. CDR3s include the opening cysteine and the closing phenylalanine or tryptophan. The D gene is left open where the match is weak. The size field is filled for only some rows; it gives once, few, many or a size class.

v_call	j_call	clone_size	d_call	cdr3_nt	cdr3_aa
TRBV6-5	TRBJ1-1	NA	NA	TGTGCCAGCAGTTACACGGACAAGAACACTGAAGCTTTCTTT	CASSYTDKNTEAFF
TRBV18	TRBJ1-1	NA	NA	TGTGCCAGCTCACCGCCTCTGCAGGGGCCGGAGACTGAAGCTTTCTTT	CASSPPLQGPETEAFF
TRBV2	TRBJ1-6	NA	NA	TGTGCCAGCCGCGGGGGCTCAGAGGGGACCCTCCACTTT	CASRGGSEGTLHF
TRBV5-4	TRBJ1-5	few	TRBD1	TGTGCCAGCAGCCCTGACAGGGATCCGAGCCAGCCCCAGCATTTT	CASSPDRDPSQPQHF
TRBV6-1	TRBJ2-3	NA	NA	TGTGCCAGCAGTGAAACCCAGGGTAGCACAGATACGCAGTATTTT	CASSETQGSTDTQYF
TRBV5-1	TRBJ1-1	NA	NA	TGCGCCAGCAGCTTCAGTGTCGCGAACACTGAAGCTTTCTTT	CASSFSVANTEAFF
TRBV5-1	TRBJ2-3	NA	NA	TGCGCCAGCAATTTAGCGTCTAGCACAGATACGCAGTATTTT	CASNLASSTDTQYF
TRBV11-3	TRBJ2-7	NA	TRBD2	TGTGCCAGCAGCGAGACTAGCGCAGCCGAGCAGTACTTC	CASSETSAAEQYF
TRBV6-5	TRBJ2-5	NA	NA	TGTGCCAGCAGGTCCCCTCAGCGGGAGACCCAGTACTTC	CASRSPQRETQYF
TRBV5-1	TRBJ1-2	NA	NA	TGCGCCAGCAGCTTGGGTTCGGCAGGGAACTATGGCTACACCTTC	CASSLGSAGNYGYTF
TRBV5-6	TRBJ2-5	NA	TRBD1	TGTGCCAGCAGCTATTACGGGACAGGGGAAGAGACCCAGTACTTC	CASSYYGTGEETQYF
TRBV9	TRBJ2-1	NA	NA	TGTGCCAGCGCACAAGCGGCCCATCCCGCCCATGAGCAGTTCTTC	CASAQAAHPAHEQFF
TRBV18	TRBJ1-3	NA	NA	TGTGCCAGCTCACCATTACAAAGGGGACAATTAGGAAACACCATATATTTT	CASSPLQRGQLGNTIYF
TRBV18	TRBJ1-2	NA	NA	TGTGCCAGCTCAGCAGGGTGGGGATCCTATGGCTACACCTTC	CASSAGWGSYGYTF
TRBV5-1	TRBJ2-2	NA	NA	TGCGCCAGCAGCCTTCAGGGGCCTCCGAACACCGGGGAGCTGTTTTTT	CASSLQGPPNTGELFF
TRBV20-1	TRBJ1-5	NA	NA	TGCAGTGCCCCGGACAGACTGGCCCAGCATTTT	CSAPDRLAQHF
TRBV19	TRBJ1-6	NA	NA	TGTGCCAGCAAAGGGGGGGGCTATTCACCCCTCCACTTT	CASKGGGYSPLHF
TRBV11-2	TRBJ2-1	NA	NA	TGTGCCAGCAGTAGAGGCGACAATGAGCAGTTCTTC	CASSRGDNEQFF
TRBV12-3/TRBV12-4	TRBJ2-1	NA	NA	TGTGCCAGCAGTTTAGGTCAGTACAATGAGCAGTTCTTC	CASSLGQYNEQFF
TRBV25-1	TRBJ1-3	NA	NA	TGTGCCAGCTCCACGGGGAGTAACGGAAACACCATATATTTT	CASSTGSNGNTIYF
TRBV25-1	TRBJ1-3	few	NA	TGTGCCAGCAGTGAAACATTGGGAAACACCATATATTTT	CASSETLGNTIYF
TRBV11-2	TRBJ2-7	NA	NA	TGTGCCAGCAGCTTAGGTAGGGGGGGGCGAGAGCAGTACTTC	CASSLGRGGREQYF
TRBV11-2	TRBJ1-1	NA	NA	TGTGCCAGCAGCTTAGATCCGGGAACGACTGAAGCTTTCTTT	CASSLDPGTTEAFF
TRBV19	TRBJ2-4	NA	NA	TGTGCCAGTAGTTTGGGAGAATTAACCAAAAACATTCAGTACTTC	CASSLGELTKNIQYF
TRBV29-1	TRBJ2-5	NA	NA	TGCAGCGTTGGGACGGACACCAACCCGGAGACCCAGTACTTC	CSVGTDTNPETQYF
TRBV5-1	TRBJ2-1	NA	NA	TGCGCCAGCAGCTTGGTGACTGACAATGAGCAGTTCTTC	CASSLVTDNEQFF
TRBV2	TRBJ1-5	NA	NA	TGTGCCAGCAGTGCAGTCACATTTTATAGCAATCAGCCCCAGCATTTT	CASSAVTFYSNQPQHF
TRBV3-1/TRBV3-2	TRBJ1-6	NA	TRBD1	TGTGCCAGCAGCCAGGGACAGAGAAATTCACCCCTCCACTTT	CASSQGQRNSPLHF
TRBV9	TRBJ2-7	once	NA	TGTGCCAGCAGCGTAGCCCCGGCCTACGAGCAGTACTTC	CASSVAPAYEQYF
TRBV5-1	TRBJ2-6	NA	TRBD2	TGCGCCAGCAGCCACGGGTGGACTAGTTCCTCTGGGGCCAACGTCCTGACTTTC	CASSHGWTSSSGANVLTF
TRBV24-1	TRBJ1-5	NA	NA	TGTGCCACCAGTGACTATGGTAGCCGTTATAGCAATCAGCCCCAGCATTTT	CATSDYGSRYSNQPQHF
TRBV19	TRBJ2-6	NA	NA	TGTGCCAGTAGTATAAGGGGACAACTCTCTGGGGCCAACGTCCTGACTTTC	CASSIRGQLSGANVLTF
TRBV30	TRBJ1-1	few	TRBD1	TGTGCCTGGAGTCTGACAGGGTGGAGGGCCACTGAAGCTTTCTTT	CAWSLTGWRATEAFF
TRBV2	TRBJ2-1	NA	TRBD2	TGTGCCAGCCAGGGACTAGCGTTCGGGAATGAGCAGTTCTTC	CASQGLAFGNEQFF
TRBV6-1	TRBJ1-6	NA	TRBD1	TGTGCCAGCAGTGACAAGGTGACAGGGGGTGGGTCACCCCTCCACTTT	CASSDKVTGGGSPLHF
TRBV12-5	TRBJ2-7	few	NA	TGTGCTAGTGGTTCCCATTACGAGCAGTACTTC	CASGSHYEQYF
TRBV12-3/TRBV12-4	TRBJ1-1	NA	NA	TGTGCCAGCAGTTTATTGGCGGGTGAAGCTTTCTTT	CASSLLAGEAFF
TRBV19	TRBJ1-2	NA	NA	TGTGCCAGTAGTATAAAGAGGACAGCAATCTATGGCTACACCTTC	CASSIKRTAIYGYTF
TRBV20-1	TRBJ2-1	NA	NA	TGCAGTGCTACCATATCCAGGGAGCAGTTCTTC	CSATISREQFF
TRBV2	TRBJ1-4	NA	NA	TGTGCCAGCAGCCAAGACAGGTCTAATGAAAAACTGTTTTTT	CASSQDRSNEKLFF
TRBV25-1	TRBJ1-4	NA	TRBD1	TGTACACGGACAGGGGAATTCGAGGAGCCTTCTAATGAAAAACTGTTTTTT	CTRTGEFEEPSNEKLFF
TRBV11-3	TRBJ2-3	NA	TRBD1	TGTGCCAGCAGCATCGGACAGGGGCACACAGATACGCAGTATTTT	CASSIGQGHTDTQYF
TRBV6-2/TRBV6-3	TRBJ1-2	NA	NA	TGTGCCAGCAGCCGTCGGGGGGTAGAAGCCCCTTATGGCTACACCTTC	CASSRRGVEAPYGYTF
TRBV7-2	TRBJ1-1	NA	TRBD1	TGTGCCAGCAGCCCCAACAGGGGGTCCACTGAAGCTTTCTTT	CASSPNRGSTEAFF
TRBV11-2	TRBJ1-3	NA	NA	TGTGCCAGCAGCCTTAATACCGCGGGACACACCATATATTTT	CASSLNTAGHTIYF
TRBV9	TRBJ1-5	NA	TRBD1	TGTGCCAGCAGCGAGGACAGGGGCACCCAGCCCCAGCATTTT	CASSEDRGTQPQHF
TRBV19	TRBJ1-5	NA	NA	TGTGCCAGTAGTATCGGGGGATACCAGCCCCAGCATTTT	CASSIGGYQPQHF
TRBV7-9	TRBJ2-7	NA	TRBD1	TGTGCCAGCAGCTTCGGGACAGCTGATGGCGAGCAGTACTTC	CASSFGTADGEQYF
TRBV11-1	TRBJ1-2	NA	TRBD1	TGTGCCAGCAGCGGGACAGGGGGTTATGGCTACACCTTC	CASSGTGGYGYTF
TRBV5-5	TRBJ2-1	NA	NA	TGTGCCAGCAGCTTGGGAGTCGATGAGCAGTTCTTC	CASSLGVDEQFF
TRBV5-5	TRBJ2-7	NA	TRBD2	TGTGCCAGCAGCTTGGCCAGCGGGACCTACGAGCAGTACTTC	CASSLASGTYEQYF
TRBV6-5	TRBJ1-6	NA	NA	TGTGCCACCCAGAGGCGGGGGCATTCACCCCTCCACTTT	CATQRRGHSPLHF
TRBV2	TRBJ1-2	NA	NA	TGTGCCAGCAGTGAAGGAGTGGGCAGGGGAATGAGCTACACCTTC	CASSEGVGRGMSYTF
TRBV28	TRBJ2-3	NA	TRBD2	TGTGCCAGCAGTCAACGACTAGCTCGGGCAGATACGCAGTATTTT	CASSQRLARADTQYF
TRBV7-8	TRBJ2-3	NA	NA	TGTGCCAGCAGCTTGCAGGGTTCTGGCACAGATACGCAGTATTTT	CASSLQGSGTDTQYF
TRBV28	TRBJ1-2	NA	NA	TGTGCCAGCAGTATTCCGGGGGGGCTTTATGGCTACACCTTC	CASSIPGGLYGYTF
TRBV24-1	TRBJ2-2	NA	NA	TGTGCCACCAGTGATTTGACAGGGACCGGGGAGCTGTTTTTT	CATSDLTGTGELFF
TRBV5-4	TRBJ1-2	once	NA	TGTGCCAGCAGCTTGGGTCAGAATGGCTACACCTTC	CASSLGQNGYTF
TRBV5-1	TRBJ1-6	NA	TRBD1	TGCGCCAGCAGCTCCGTCCCGCAGGGGGCTAGATCACCCCTCCACTTT	CASSSVPQGARSPLHF